Shown below are 4 T cell receptor beta chains from a single sample sequenced in a study of blood T cell repertoires in COVID-19. Produced via immunoSEQ multiplex PCR; TCRdb's table is partial and in-frame only. The data contain approximately 27,000 clones, about 90% of them singletons. The sequencing sample was made of peripheral blood. All receptors come from a woman aged 45 to 65 with active COVID-19.

CDR3 region: CASSFSGAEEQYF. DNA of the CDR3: TGTGCCAGCAGCTTTTCGGGAGCTGAAGAGCAGTACTTC. The chain is built from TRBV5-6 and TRBJ2-7; D perhaps matches TRBD2 (6 bases). Trimming stripped 2 bases from V and 7 bases from J, with 13 bases between. There are 13 residues in the CDR3. The germline V gene has CDR1 SGHDT and CDR2 YYEEEE.

This chain uses TRBV5-6 with TRBJ2-1; TRBD2 matches at 9 bases. J lost 4 bases, V lost 3 bases, and 11 bases had no gene match. The CDR3 totals 17 residues. Looked up from germline, CDR1 is SGHDT and CDR2 is YYEEEE. The CDR3 loop reads CASSSPPRAGGYNEQFF. DNA for the CDR3: TGTGCCAGCAGCTCACCGCCCCGGGCGGGAGGGTACAATGAGCAGTTCTTC.

The chain combines TRBV15 with TRBJ2-1; TRBD2 matches at 8 bases. V was pared by 1 base and J by 10 bases, with 6 bases of the junction left unmatched. The length of the CDR3 is 14 residues. The germline V gene has CDR1 LNHNV and CDR2 YYDKDF (reference sequence). This CDR3 reads CATSRAQGLGEQFF. CDR3 bases: TGTGCCACCAGCAGAGCTCAGGGACTAGGGGAGCAGTTCTTC.

CDR3 amino acids: CASSPVGLEQYF. The CDR3 bases are TGTGCCAGCTCACCGGTTGGACTCGAGCAGTACTTC. The chain carries TRBV18 and TRBJ2-7; a possible D gene is TRBD2 (5 bases). Looked up from germline, CDR1 is KGHSH and CDR2 is LQKENI. Between the trimmed V and J ends, which lost 3 bases and 6 bases, there was a span of 9 bases. The CDR3 covers 12 residues. Looking up the rest from reference TRBV18 and TRBJ2-7 gives the full variable domain: NAGVMQNPRHLVRRRGQEARLRCSPMKGHSHVYWYRQLPEEGLKFMVYLQKENIIDESGMPKERFSAEFPKEGPSILRIQQVVRGDSAAYFCASSPVGLEQYFGPGTRLTVT.